One sample yielded the 18 T cell receptor beta chains listed below, sequenced in a study of PD-1 blockade in classical Hodgkin lymphoma. Exposure to brentuximab vedotin varied, and each patient had relapsed following autologous stem cell transplantation. Sequencing used immunoSEQ multiplex PCR; TCRdb keeps in-frame clones, though not all of them. The data show about 98,000 clones, roughly 89% seen once. The material was peripheral blood mononuclear cells (PBMCs), obtained at baseline. The receptors stem from a human donor with classical Hodgkin lymphoma.

For this clone: Sequence at one end of the junction differs from germline and may be a read error. The chain has TRBV6-5 and TRBJ1-2; D not resolved. CDR1 is MNHEY and CDR2 is SVGAGI in the germline V gene. The CDR3 spans 14 residues. The CDR3 sequence: CASSHSGPNYGYTF. In DNA, the CDR3 is TGTGCCAGCAGTCACTCCGGACCTAACTATGGCTACACCTTC.

This clone was seen only once. The genes are TRBV5-4 and TRBJ2-7; 8 nucleotides agree with TRBD2. Germline V gene sequence: CDR1 SGHNT, CDR2 YYREEE (reference sequence). This CDR3 is 15 amino acids long. The junction had 10 bases not matched to a gene; V was cut back by 4 bases and J by 4 bases. CDR3 in amino acids: CASSPERENTYEQYF. The CDR3 DNA sequence: TGTGCCAGCAGCCCCGAGCGGGAGAACACTTACGAGCAGTACTTC.

The chain couples TRBV25-1 to TRBJ2-7; D is undetermined. Germline V CDR1 and CDR2: MGHDK, SYGVNS. V lost 4 bases to trimming and J lost 3 bases, with 19 bases between them. This CDR3 has 16 residues. The CDR3, as DNA: TGTGCCAGCAGTGGTTCTCCCGGACCCAGGAGCTACGAGCAGTACTTC. It specifies CASSGSPGPRSYEQYF.

CDR3 protein: CASTNDNTGTEAFF. The CDR3 DNA is TGTGCCAGCACCAACGACAACACGGGCACTGAAGCTTTCTTT. The chain uses TRBV28 and TRBJ1-1, with unresolved D. This CDR3 region has 14 residues. Germline assignment: CDR1 MDHEN and CDR2 SYDVKM. V lost 7 bases to trimming and J lost 4 bases, with 16 bases between them.

This clone was counted a single time. This sequence joins TRBV5-1 and TRBJ2-7, with unresolved D. CDR1 and CDR2 (germline): SGHRS, YFSETQ. The CDR3 spans 13 residues. Trimming pared 4 bases from V and 1 base from J, leaving 9 bases between. CDR3 residues: CASSEDGSYEQYF. The CDR3, as DNA: TGCGCCAGCAGCGAGGACGGTTCCTACGAGCAGTACTTC.

The count of this clone is one. The chain employs TRBV2 and TRBJ2-7; D is unresolved. The CDR3 sequence is 13 residues long. V dropped 4 bases and J dropped 3 bases, with 10 bases sitting between them. Germline assignment: CDR1 SNHLY and CDR2 FYNNEI. This CDR3 reads CASSVGSSYEQYF. The CDR3 DNA sequence: TGTGCCAGCAGTGTTGGGTCAAGCTACGAGCAGTACTTC.

The chain links TRBV27 to TRBJ1-2; 9 nucleotides match TRBD1. Germline-derived CDR1 and CDR2 are MNHEY and SMNVEV (reference sequence). The CDR3 is 14 amino acids. Trimming cost V 4 bases and J 8 bases; bases outside gene matches: 8. DNA for the CDR3: TGTGCCAGCAGTTCGATACAGGGGGCTCGGGGCTACACCTTC. Translation gives CASSSIQGARGYTF.

The gene calls are TRBV7-9 and TRBJ2-2, with D possibly TRBD2 on 7 matching bases. Germline V gene data show CDR1 as SEHNR and CDR2 as FQNEAQ (reference sequence). Trimming pared 0 bases from V and 4 bases from J, leaving 15 bases between. CDR3 length: 17 residues. The CDR3 loop reads CASSLANSGGSTGELFF. CDR3 nucleotide sequence: TGTGCCAGCAGCTTAGCTAATTCGGGGGGCAGCACCGGGGAGCTGTTTTTT.

This clone was picked up one time. The chain recombines TRBV7-9 with TRBJ2-1; 10 bases align to TRBD2. The ends lost 1 base at V and 7 bases at J; junction bases unmatched: 4. The CDR3 is made up of 15 amino acids. The germline V gene has CDR1 SEHNR and CDR2 FQNEAQ (reference sequence). The CDR3: CASSLGAGGWNEQFF. The CDR3 coding sequence is TGTGCCAGCAGCTTAGGAGCGGGAGGGTGGAATGAGCAGTTCTTC.

This sequence joins TRBV5-4 and TRBJ2-5; weak D call: TRBD1 (6 bases). Matching the DNA end better, TRBJ2-7 makes the J call doubtful. Germline assignment: CDR1 SGHNT and CDR2 YYREEE (reference sequence). The CDR3 consists of 14 residues. The CDR3, as DNA: TGTGCCAGCAGCGAGGGACCAGGGGCCAACGAGCAGTACTTC. Its translation: CASSEGPGANEQYF.

A few counts support this clone. The rearrangement joins TRBV9 to TRBJ2-7; D uncertain. The CDR3 sequence is 14 residues long. Trimming removed 4 bases at V and 0 bases at J, with 11 bases between. The V gene's germline CDR1 is SGDLS and CDR2 YYNGEE. The CDR3 spells CASSPRTLSYEQYF. The CDR3 nucleotides read TGTGCCAGCAGCCCCCGGACGCTCTCCTACGAGCAGTACTTC.

V and J are TRBV4-2 and TRBJ2-7, with 10 positions matching TRBD2. Per germline, CDR1 LGHNA and CDR2 YNFKEQ. This CDR3 has 16 residues. J was trimmed by 2 bases and V by 3 bases; bases with no gene match: 7. The CDR3 here is CASSHPSGSPTYEQYF. DNA of the CDR3: TGTGCCAGCAGCCACCCTAGCGGGAGCCCGACCTACGAGCAGTACTTC.

The chain is built from TRBV5-1 and TRBJ2-7, with 7 bases that match TRBD1. With 0 bases clipped from V and 3 bases from J, the junction kept 9 bases outside the gene matches. Germline assignment: CDR1 SGHRS and CDR2 YFSETQ. The CDR3 is 16 amino acids. The CDR3 is CASSLAQTGQSYEQYF. The CDR3 DNA is TGCGCCAGCAGCTTGGCCCAAACGGGACAGAGCTACGAGCAGTACTTC.

The V gene is TRBV29-1, the J gene TRBJ1-2, with D tentatively TRBD1 (6 bases). Germline CDR1 is SQVTM and CDR2 is ANQGSEA. The V gene lost 6 bases and the J gene lost 5 bases, with 16 bases spanning the gap. The CDR3 is 13 residues long. The CDR3 DNA sequence: TGCAGCGTCGGGGACATCGGAGGGTATGGCTACACCTTC. Amino acids: CSVGDIGGYGYTF.

V gene TRBV2 combines with J gene TRBJ1-2; D ambiguous. Germline CDR1 and CDR2: SNHLY and FYNNEI. V was shortened by 1 base and J by 4 bases, with 16 bases between the two germline ends. There are 16 residues in the CDR3. The CDR3 DNA is TGTGCCAGCAGTGAAGGGCCCCCCGGGAATAGCTATGGCTACACCTTC. It translates to CASSEGPPGNSYGYTF.

This clone was seen once. V is TRBV18 and J is TRBJ2-1; TRBD1 might be the D (6 bases). This CDR3 is built from 13 residues. The V end lost 6 bases, the J end lost 3 bases, and 9 bases lay between the germline ends. CDR1 and CDR2 (germline): KGHSH, LQKENI. The CDR3 DNA sequence: TGTGCCAGCTCGCCGGACAGCTACAATGAGCAGTTCTTC. It specifies CASSPDSYNEQFF.

The chain has TRBV14 and TRBJ1-3, with 9 bases that match TRBD1. The V segment lost 4 bases and the J segment 0 bases; nucleotides outside the gene matches: 13. Germline V gene lookup returns CDR1 SGHDN and CDR2 FVKESK. CDR3 length: 19 amino acids. The CDR3 spells CASSPWGTGRRSSGNTIYF. In DNA form, the CDR3 reads TGTGCCAGCAGCCCGTGGGGGACAGGGCGCCGATCCTCTGGAAACACCATATATTTT.

The rearrangement uses TRBV27 and TRBJ2-3, with 12 bases that match TRBD2. From germline, CDR1 is MNHEY and CDR2 SMNVEV (reference sequence). This CDR3 has 15 residues. J gave up 6 bases and V 5 bases, and 6 bases lay outside the gene matches. The CDR3: CASSPRTSGIDTQYF. The CDR3 nucleotides read TGTGCCAGCAGTCCGAGGACTAGCGGGATCGATACGCAGTATTTT.